The T cell receptor beta chain under discussion was sequenced for a study of post-analysis software for immune sequencing data. Turning to the study itself: There were relapsing-remitting, secondary progressive and progressive-relapsing multiple sclerosis among the disease courses included.

Broader study findings: Controls had lower frequencies than patients of 4 or 5 TRBV segments, which included TRBV5-6, TRBV5-1 and TRBV20-1. Clustering by F measure revealed strong co-clustering among samples prepared together in one batch.

There are 15 residues in the CDR3. V was trimmed by 0 bases and J by 3 bases, leaving 15 bases between them. Looked up from germline, CDR1 is SQVTM and CDR2 is ANQGSEA. Presence of unique molecular identifiers characterized the TCR beta cDNA libraries. TCRdb redid the calling of the PCR reads with MiXCR, one entry per CDR3 protein. Among hundreds of thousands of distinct CDR3 sequences listed, approximately 59% were seen once. This clonotype has more than one count but fewer than ten. Its target is not known. This TCR was recovered from a girl aged 2 to 10 with multiple sclerosis. Sequences were obtained from blood. The rearrangement links TRBV29-1 to TRBJ2-7, with TRBD2 as a possible D gene (6 bases). CDR3 region: CSVEDRIGGRYEQYF. The CDR3 nucleotides read TGCAGCGTTGAAGATCGAATCGGAGGGCGCTACGAGCAGTACTTC.